This record covers a single T cell receptor beta chain. This CDR3 region has 14 residues. Germline V gene sequence: CDR1 DFQATT, CDR2 SNEGSKA (reference sequence). V shed 3 bases and J shed 4 bases, with 15 bases lying between them. The data are from a study of blood T cell repertoires in COVID-19. On the study more broadly: Acute-phase and convalescent COVID-19 samples originated in the United States, Italy and Spain. From T cells, B-cell-depleted T cells, or PBMCs came the material, which was cDNA or gDNA.

TCRdb keeps only in-frame clones here, not all; method: immunoSEQ multiplex PCR. The sample shows roughly 220,000 clones, about 85% of them seen only once. This receptor was obtained from a man aged 45-65 years who had recovered from COVID-19. The V call is TRBV20-1, the J call TRBJ1-1; D unclear. Sequenced material: peripheral blood. The CDR3 region has the DNA TGCAGTGCTAGTGGTCACAAGGCGGCCACTGAAGCTTTCTTT. Protein product: CSASGHKAATEAFF.